Following are 25 T cell receptor beta chains from one sample sequenced in a study of T cells after yellow fever vaccination. One entry per CDR3 protein results from TCRdb running MiXCR on the 5' RACE reads. The table lists some 200,000 distinct CDR3 sequences, less than 3.5% of them singletons. The specimen was CD4+ T cells sorted from PBMCs, collected 10 days after the yellow fever booster vaccination. The receptors were gathered from a man aged 18 to 30 who received the YFV17D yellow fever vaccine.

This clonotype was observed a few times. The V call is TRBV15, the J call TRBJ2-1; 8 bases map to TRBD2. Germline CDR1 and CDR2: LNHNV and YYDKDF (reference sequence). Trimming removed 0 bases from V and 8 bases from J; junction bases left unmatched: 9. The CDR3 spans 16 residues. Here the CDR3 reads CATSRDRGTRPYEQFF. CDR3 in DNA: TGTGCCACCAGCAGAGATCGGGGGACTAGGCCTTATGAGCAGTTCTTC. Using reference TRBV15 and TRBJ2-1 for the parts outside the CDR3, the full variable domain is DAMVIQNPRYQVTQFGKPVTLSCSQTLNHNVMYWYQQKSSQAPKLLFHYYDKDFNNEADTPDNFQSRRPNTSFCFLDIRSPGLGDTAMYLCATSRDRGTRPYEQFFGPGTRLTVL.

This clonotype came up a few times. The CDR3 DNA sequence: TGTGCCAGCAGCTTACGGTGGGAGGGAAACATTCAGTACTTC. Translated, it gives CASSLRWEGNIQYF. The chain has TRBV7-9 and TRBJ2-4; 7 nucleotides line up with TRBD2. The CDR3 loop spans 14 amino acids. Unmatched junction bases numbered 4, after V lost 2 bases and J lost 6 bases. Looked up from germline, CDR1 is SEHNR and CDR2 is FQNEAQ (reference sequence).

The gene calls are TRBV5-1 and TRBJ2-1, with D possibly being TRBD1 (5 bases). Looked up from germline, CDR1 is SGHRS and CDR2 is YFSETQ. The CDR3 length is 13 residues. V was trimmed by 1 base and J by 4 bases, leaving 6 bases between them. The CDR3 sequence: CASSLTGYNEQFF. CDR3 nucleotide sequence: TGCGCCAGCAGCTTGACAGGATACAATGAGCAGTTCTTC.

This clonotype appeared a few times. The V and J genes are TRBV18 and TRBJ1-6, with D possibly being TRBD1 (6 bases). The CDR3 is 16 residues long. V shed 1 base and J shed 7 bases, with 14 bases lying between them. Germline lookup yields CDR1 KGHSH and CDR2 LQKENI. In nucleotides, the CDR3 is TGTGCCAGCTCACCACGGGCGGGGGGCATCAATTCACCCCTCCACTTT. As protein: CASSPRAGGINSPLHF.

In this sample, this clonotype turned up many times. The chain carries TRBV6-6 and TRBJ2-7; D gene uncertain. The CDR3 spans 15 residues. Germline V gene lookup returns CDR1 MNHNY and CDR2 SVGAGI (reference sequence). The ends were cut back, 4 bases at V and 0 bases at J, with 13 bases in the middle. DNA for the CDR3: TGTGCCAGCAGTTTAGGCAGTGGGTTCTCCTACGAGCAGTACTTC. Translation gives CASSLGSGFSYEQYF.

The V call is TRBV6-2 or TRBV6-3, the J call TRBJ2-5; D uncertain. V lost 4 bases to trimming and J lost 2 bases, with 17 bases between them. Germline V gene data show CDR1 as MNHEY and CDR2 as SVGEGT. The CDR3 is made up of 16 amino acids. The CDR3 loop is CASSFLATVVQETQYF. The CDR3 DNA sequence: TGTGCCAGCAGTTTCCTCGCTACTGTGGTGCAAGAGACCCAGTACTTC.

This clonotype showed up just a few times. The junction does not match germline at one end; this may be a read error. V and J are TRBV7-2 and TRBJ2-7; 11 positions agree with TRBD2. Germline V gene sequence: CDR1 SGHTA, CDR2 FQGNSA. This CDR3 comprises 15 residues. The CDR3 DNA is TGTGCCAGCAGATTAGAGACTAGCGGGGCCTACGAGCAGTACTTC. Its protein product is CASRLETSGAYEQYF.

The chain is built from TRBV15 and TRBJ1-5, with unresolved D. The CDR3 runs 14 residues. Germline assignment: CDR1 LNHNV and CDR2 YYDKDF (reference sequence). V was shortened by 1 base and J by 6 bases, with 10 bases between the two germline ends. The CDR3 here is CATSRVGWGQPQHF. The DNA of the CDR3 is TGTGCCACCAGCAGAGTCGGGTGGGGTCAGCCCCAGCATTTT.

At least ten counts were recorded for this clonotype. This chain uses TRBV20-1 with TRBJ2-1; D might be TRBD2 (6 bases). This CDR3 contains 15 residues. CDR1 is DFQATT, CDR2 SNEGSKA, per germline (reference sequence). V lost 3 bases and J lost 7, with 19 bases in between. The CDR3 spells CSARKGGNARNEQFF. The CDR3 DNA reads TGCAGTGCTAGGAAAGGAGGGAATGCGAGGAATGAGCAGTTCTTC.

The J gene is TRBJ2-5, the V gene TRBV20-1; 7 bases match TRBD2. The V gene end was trimmed by 6 bases and the J gene end by 4 bases; junction bases not matched to a gene: 14. Looked up from germline, CDR1 is DFQATT and CDR2 is SNEGSKA (reference sequence). The CDR3 runs 15 residues. CDR3 loop: CSAGGISGGGETQYF. As DNA, the CDR3 is TGCAGTGCCGGGGGTATCTCGGGGGGTGGAGAGACCCAGTACTTC.

This clonotype has more than one count but fewer than ten. The CDR3, as DNA: TGCGCCAGCAGCTTGGGAGGTAGCGGGGGGGTAAATGAGCAGTTCTTC. As protein: CASSLGGSGGVNEQFF. V gene TRBV5-1 combines with J gene TRBJ2-1; 11 nucleotides line up with TRBD2. Germline lookup yields CDR1 SGHRS and CDR2 YFSETQ. V gave up 0 bases and J gave up 7 bases; unmatched junction bases: 6. This CDR3 region has 16 residues.

This clonotype was observed many times. V gene TRBV5-1 combines with J gene TRBJ1-1; no clear D gene. Germline-derived CDR1 and CDR2 are SGHRS and YFSETQ. Deletions cut 1 base from V and 4 bases from J, with 14 bases between. The CDR3 loop spans 15 amino acids. The CDR3 sequence is CASSLTSSEGTEAFF. CDR3 in DNA: TGCGCCAGCAGCTTGACGTCCTCAGAGGGCACTGAAGCTTTCTTT.

This chain's CDR3 is CASSHPPGTGSNQPQHF. In nucleotides, the CDR3 is TGTGCCAGCAGCCACCCCCCCGGGACAGGGAGCAATCAGCCCCAGCATTTT. This sequence joins TRBV6-6 and TRBJ1-5; 9 bases agree with TRBD1. Trimming cost V 6 bases and J 1 base; bases outside gene matches: 10. Germline CDR1 is MNHNY and CDR2 is SVGAGI (reference sequence). The CDR3 sequence is 17 residues long.

This chain connects TRBV18 to TRBJ2-7; D gene unclear. This CDR3 has 12 amino acids. Trimming left V 8 bases short and J 1 base short, with 9 bases between. Germline loops: CDR1 KGHSH, CDR2 LQKENI. CDR3 sequence (DNA): TGTGCCAGCGGAACAGAATCCTACGAGCAGTACTTC. Amino acid sequence: CASGTESYEQYF.

This clonotype was observed a handful of times. The chain is built from TRBV18 and TRBJ2-5; D gene uncertain. Germline assignment: CDR1 KGHSH and CDR2 LQKENI. The CDR3 length is 13 residues. The V gene lost 2 bases and the J gene lost 1 base, with 5 bases spanning the gap. Here the CDR3 DNA reads TGTGCCAGCTCACCATCTATCCAAGAGACCCAGTACTTC. It is translated as CASSPSIQETQYF. The whole variable domain, filled in from reference TRBV18 and TRBJ2-5, reads NAGVMQNPRHLVRRRGQEARLRCSPMKGHSHVYWYRQLPEEGLKFMVYLQKENIIDESGMPKERFSAEFPKEGPSILRIQQVVRGDSAAYFCASSPSIQETQYFGPGTRLLVL.

This sequence joins TRBV21-1 and TRBJ2-7. TRBV21-1 is termed a pseudogene. This CDR3 has 14 residues. CDR3 sequence: CASSKKVGRYEQYV. CDR3 bases: TGTGCCAGCAGCAAAAAGGTAGGACGGTACGAGCAGTACGTC.

This clonotype appeared a few times. This rearrangement joins TRBV5-5 to TRBJ2-2; D is uncertain. The CDR3 consists of 15 residues. The germline gives CDR1 SGHKS, CDR2 YYEKEE (reference sequence). The V gene lost 0 bases and the J gene lost 2 bases, with 8 bases spanning the gap. Written as DNA, the CDR3 is TGTGCCAGCAGCTTGGACGGCTACAACACCGGGGAGCTGTTTTTT. Protein sequence: CASSLDGYNTGELFF.

The sample holds a few counts of this clonotype. This sequence joins TRBV10-3 and TRBJ1-1; 7 bases align to TRBD1. Looked up from germline, CDR1 is ENHRY and CDR2 is SYGVKD. The V segment lost 5 bases and the J segment 7 bases; nucleotides outside the gene matches: 4. CDR3 length: 12 residues. The CDR3 is CAISPTGNEAFF. CDR3 nucleotide sequence: TGTGCCATCAGTCCGACAGGGAATGAAGCTTTCTTT.

CDR3 DNA: TGTGCCAGCAGCTTAGTACCTACGCAGTATTTT. This codes for CASSLVPTQYF. The chain links TRBV13 to TRBJ2-3; D unresolved. CDR1 and CDR2 (germline): PRHDT, FYEKMQ (reference sequence). Trimming removed 1 base at V and 8 bases at J, with 4 bases between. The CDR3 extends over 11 amino acids.

This clonotype was counted many times. This chain connects TRBV9 to TRBJ1-4; D might be TRBD1 (5 bases). The CDR3 runs to 14 residues. Deletions cut 1 base from V and 8 bases from J, with 12 bases between. Germline V lookup: CDR1 SGDLS, CDR2 YYNGEE. CDR3 coding DNA: TGTGCCAGCAGCGTATCAGCTCAGGGAGAAAAACTGTTTTTT. Its protein product is CASSVSAQGEKLFF.

The sample holds many counts of this clonotype. The rearrangement uses TRBV6-6 and TRBJ2-5; 8 bases map to TRBD1. CDR3 length equals 15 residues. Looked up from germline, CDR1 is MNHNY and CDR2 is SVGAGI (reference sequence). V lost 8 bases to trimming and J lost 5 bases; unmatched junction nucleotides: 13. CDR3 amino acids: CASAKGQGAGETQYF. In DNA, the CDR3 is TGTGCCAGCGCCAAGGGCCAGGGGGCGGGGGAGACCCAGTACTTC.

This clonotype was observed at least ten times. This sequence joins TRBV7-8 and TRBJ2-2; weak D call: TRBD2 (6 bases). The CDR3 has 14 residues. V dropped 8 bases and J dropped 5 bases, with 15 bases sitting between them. The germline CDR1 and CDR2 sequences are SGHVS and FQNEAQ. This CDR3 is CASRRGLTTGELFF. In DNA, the CDR3 is TGTGCCAGCCGGCGGGGACTTACGACCGGGGAGCTGTTTTTT. Combining the CDR3 with reference TRBV7-8 and TRBJ2-2 gives the whole variable domain GAGVSQSPRYKVAKRGQDVALRCDPISGHVSLFWYQQALGQGPEFLTYFQNEAQLDKSGLPSDRFFAERPEGSVSTLKIQRTQQEDSAVYLCASRRGLTTGELFFGEGSRLTVL.

The table lists this clonotype with a few counts. The CDR3 DNA reads as TGTGCCATCAGTGAGTCGGTCAGGTTTGGAAACACCATATATTTT. This gives the protein CAISESVRFGNTIYF. The chain joins TRBV10-3 to TRBJ1-3; D remains unclear. This CDR3 has 15 residues. The germline V gene encodes CDR1 ENHRY and CDR2 SYGVKD. Trimming took off 0 bases at V and 3 bases at J, with 9 bases between the two ends.

This clonotype was counted at least ten times. The rearrangement links TRBV20-1 to TRBJ1-2; D gene uncertain. The CDR3 is 11 residues long. Per the germline V gene, CDR1 is DFQATT and CDR2 is SNEGSKA (reference sequence). The V end lost 3 bases, the J end lost 7 bases, and 9 bases lay between the germline ends. The DNA of the CDR3 is TGCAGTGCTAGGGAAAACAGTGGCTACACCTTC. It is translated as CSARENSGYTF.

This clonotype was observed a handful of times. This rearrangement joins TRBV5-4 to TRBJ2-3; D is perhaps TRBD2 (6 bases). The CDR3 extends over 15 amino acids. The germline V and J ends were trimmed by 2 bases and 2 bases, with 12 bases remaining between them. The V gene's germline CDR1 is SGHNT and CDR2 YYREEE (reference sequence). For the CDR3, the DNA is TGTGCCAGCAGCTTTTTCCGGGACTCCACAGATACGCAGTATTTT. This encodes CASSFFRDSTDTQYF.